This TCR beta chain was obtained from a study of blood T cell repertoires in COVID-19. Looking at the study overall: Donors in the United States, Italy and Spain gave samples during acute or convalescent COVID-19.

Source study methods: Reference gene primer amplification in the assay estimated nucleated cell counts. Method: immunoSEQ multiplex PCR; TCRdb's copy keeps in-frame clones and lacks some. The V and J calls and clone size come from that table; D and trimming were worked out from the DNA. Here the sample spans 25,000 to 35,000 clones, roughly 85% being singletons. The J segment lost 10 bases and the V segment lost 3 bases, leaving 16 bases of the junction unmatched. Germline V gives CDR1 SNHLY, CDR2 FYNNEI. The CDR3 is 17 amino acids. This clonotype was sampled from a man older than 75 with active COVID-19. Sequencing used peripheral blood. The chain recombines TRBV2 with TRBJ1-4; 8 bases align to TRBD1. This CDR3 is CASSEGRGLPNEGKLFF. Written as DNA, the CDR3 is TGTGCCAGCAGTGAGGGCAGGGGGCTCCCTAATGAAGGAAAACTGTTTTTT.